This T cell receptor (beta chain) was sequenced during a study of long-term antiretroviral therapy in people with HIV. They ran version v3.0 of the immunoSEQ assay at survey level. Assay: immunoSEQ multiplex PCR; the TCRdb copy retains only in-frame clones and omits some. This sample has about 37,000 clones; 80% to 85% occur once, and the top ten carry roughly 5.8%. The CDR3 is 16 amino acids. Researchers secured at least one pre-ART and at least two post-ART PBMC samples from each donor. Cryopreserved PBMC, at roughly 0.85-11 million per sample, were present before DNA extraction. The sample was unsorted PBMCs, taken 1 year after starting antiretroviral therapy. The TCR comes from a man younger than 30 with HIV. This chain links TRBV21-1 with TRBJ1-2. TRBV21-1 corresponds to a pseudogene. The DNA of the CDR3 is TGTGCCAGCAGCATACAAGGTGTCGAGGGCCTCTATGGCTACACCTTC. Translated, it gives CASSIQGVEGLYGYTF.